This TCR beta chain was captured in a study of cytotoxic CD8 clonotypes in ibrutinib-treated CLL. Method: immunoSEQ multiplex PCR; TCRdb's copy keeps in-frame clones and lacks some. The sample yields some 150,000 clones, around three quarters seen once. This TCR derives from a human donor with chronic lymphocytic leukemia. This sample comprised PBMCs, obtained after 12 months of ibrutinib treatment.

CDR3 DNA: TGTGCCACCAGCAGAGACCGAAGCGGGCCTTCTTTCTTCTATGGCTACACCTTC. Translating gives CATSRDRSGPSFFYGYTF. This rearrangement joins TRBV15 to TRBJ1-2, with D hard to call. Trimming removed 0 bases from V and 4 bases from J, with 21 bases in between. Germline V lookup: CDR1 LNHNV, CDR2 YYDKDF (reference sequence). The CDR3 totals 18 residues.